Included here is one TCR beta chain sequence, with context. Its specificity is not known. Other DNA sequences in the sample encode the same CDR3. This sample was included in a study of cytomegalovirus exposure and HLA in healthy donors. General observations from the study: Later on, an analysis tied roughly 17,000 TCR beta sequences to HLA alleles at 0.05 false discovery rate. Later on, an analysis found that several of the most significant clusters appeared to be linked to common viral pathogens, which included parvovirus B19. When a later analysis was performed, an Asian-associated ancestry cluster reportedly had fewer N-insertions than the roughly 700-donor mean.

It was with 60 Vbeta and 13 Jbeta primers that the PCR ran. Repertoires were generated with immunoSEQ multiplex PCR, while TCRdb's copy carries only in-frame clones and drops some. Here the sample spans roughly 99,000 clones, about 74% being singletons. Germline loops: CDR1 SGHRS, CDR2 YFSETQ. This CDR3 is built from 17 residues. J gave up 0 bases and V 0 bases, and 0 bases lay outside the gene matches. Everyone who donated was a healthy bone marrow donor. This clonotype was obtained from a male donor in good health and CMV-seronegative. Sequencing input: PBMCs. This chain connects TRBV5-1 to TRBJ2-1, with 13 bases matching TRBD2. CDR3 amino acids: CASSLGLAGGSYNEQFF. The DNA of the CDR3 is TGCGCCAGCAGCTTGGGACTAGCGGGAGGCTCCTACAATGAGCAGTTCTTC.